This TCR beta chain was identified during a study of blood T cell repertoires in COVID-19. Study details: From T cells, B-cell-depleted T cells, or PBMCs came the material, which was cDNA or gDNA.

Measured with immunoSEQ multiplex PCR; TCRdb has only the in-frame clones, and not every one. The repertoire holds about 68,000 clones, roughly 80% seen once, with 7.5% to 9% in the top ten. The germline V gene has CDR1 SGHDT and CDR2 YYEEEE. V lost 4 bases and J 7 bases, leaving 17 bases between the germline ends. CDR3 length: 14 residues. This receptor was taken from a man aged 50 to 59 with active COVID-19. The J gene is TRBJ1-2, the V gene TRBV5-6; no clear D gene. The sample comprised peripheral blood. The CDR3 region has the DNA TGTGCCAGCAGCACTCCCGAGGGCGGCGCTGGCTACACCTTC. It translates to CASSTPEGGAGYTF. Variable domain in full (rest from reference TRBV5-6 and TRBJ1-2): DAGVTQSPTHLIKTRGQQVTLRCSPKSGHDTVSWYQQALGQGPQFIFQYYEEEERQRGNFPDRFSGHQFPNYSSELNVNALLLGDSALYLCASSTPEGGAGYTFGSGTRLTVV.